This TCR beta chain was sequenced for a study of blood T cells in healthy people across ages. Whole-study results and caveats: The long-lived group displayed more naive CD4+ cells, plus higher diversity, than the aged donors did. CMV status of donors was not determined, possibly confounding expanded clonotype changes.

This CDR3 is 15 amino acids long. Trimming at V came to 6 bases and at J to 2 bases, leaving 7 bases not matched to a gene. CDR1 MNHNY and CDR2 SVGAGI come from the germline V gene (reference sequence). This clonotype showed up just a few times. Its cognate antigen is unknown. Using a J-beta primer mix together with a sample-barcoded 5' primer, a second PCR was run for roughly 6 to 12 cycles. Template switching added a 12-random-nucleotide identifier to every cDNA molecule. One entry per CDR3 protein, called by TCRdb with MiXCR from the 5' RACE reads. The repertoire includes fewer than 2 million distinct CDR3 sequences, 30% to 40% of them detected once, and about 23% sits in the top ten.

The source is a human donor in good health. J is TRBJ1-2 and V is TRBV6-6; 9 bases are shared with TRBD1. Sequencing used blood. CDR3 loop: CASSNSTGGNYGYTF. In DNA, the CDR3 is TGTGCCAGCAGCAACTCAACAGGGGGCAACTATGGCTACACCTTC.